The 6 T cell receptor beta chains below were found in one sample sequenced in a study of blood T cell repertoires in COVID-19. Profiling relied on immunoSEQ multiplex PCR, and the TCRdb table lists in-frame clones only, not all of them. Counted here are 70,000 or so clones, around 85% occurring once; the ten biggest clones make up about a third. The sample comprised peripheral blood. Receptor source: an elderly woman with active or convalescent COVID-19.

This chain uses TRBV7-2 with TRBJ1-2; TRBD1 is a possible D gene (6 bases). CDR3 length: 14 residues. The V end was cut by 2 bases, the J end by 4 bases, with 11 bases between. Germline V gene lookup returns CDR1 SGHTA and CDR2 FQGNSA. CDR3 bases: TGTGCCAGCAGCTTATCAGGACAGCTCTATGGCTACACCTTC. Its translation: CASSLSGQLYGYTF.

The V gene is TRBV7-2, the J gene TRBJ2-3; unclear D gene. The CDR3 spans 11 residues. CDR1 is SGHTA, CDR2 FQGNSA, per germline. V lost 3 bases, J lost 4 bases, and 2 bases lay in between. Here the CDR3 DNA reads TGTGCCAGCAGCTTCGCAGATACGCAGTATTTT. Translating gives CASSFADTQYF.

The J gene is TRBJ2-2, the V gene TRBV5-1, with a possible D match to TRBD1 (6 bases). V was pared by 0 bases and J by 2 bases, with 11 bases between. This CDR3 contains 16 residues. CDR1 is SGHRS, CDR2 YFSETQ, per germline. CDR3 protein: CASSLAPGTNTGELFF. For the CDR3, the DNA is TGCGCCAGCAGCTTGGCGCCAGGGACAAACACCGGGGAGCTGTTTTTT.

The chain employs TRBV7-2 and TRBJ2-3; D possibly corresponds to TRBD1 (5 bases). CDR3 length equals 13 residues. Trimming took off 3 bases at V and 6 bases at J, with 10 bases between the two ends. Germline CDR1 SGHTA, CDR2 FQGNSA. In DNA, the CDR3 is TGTGCCAGCAGCTTTTGGGGCCGGGATACGCAGTATTTT. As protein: CASSFWGRDTQYF. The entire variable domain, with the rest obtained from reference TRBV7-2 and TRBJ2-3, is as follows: GAGVSQSPSNKVTEKGKDVELRCDPISGHTALYWYRQSLGQGLEFLIYFQGNSAPDKSGLPSDRFSAERTGGSVSTLTIQRTQQEDSAVYLCASSFWGRDTQYFGPGTRLTVL.

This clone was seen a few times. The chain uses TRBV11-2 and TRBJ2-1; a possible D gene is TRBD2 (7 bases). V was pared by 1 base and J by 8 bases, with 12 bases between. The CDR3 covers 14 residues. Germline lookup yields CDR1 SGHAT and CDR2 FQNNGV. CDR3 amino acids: CASSLGGGPDEQFF. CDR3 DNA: TGTGCCAGCAGCTTAGGGGGGGGCCCGGATGAGCAGTTCTTC.

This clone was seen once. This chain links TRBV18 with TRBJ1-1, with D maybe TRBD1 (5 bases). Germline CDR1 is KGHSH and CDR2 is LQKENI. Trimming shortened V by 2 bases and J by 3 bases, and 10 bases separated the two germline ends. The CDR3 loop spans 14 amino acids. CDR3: CASSPTGGHTEAFF. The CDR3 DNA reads TGTGCCAGCTCACCAACAGGTGGGCACACTGAAGCTTTCTTT.